This T cell receptor (beta chain) was observed in a study of beta chain features in type 1 diabetes. Study-level information: Researchers looked at roughly 110 million sorted cells across all samples.

General study results and limits: Small HLA sub-analyses could not settle whether HLA shapes TCRB rearrangement.

The CDR3 covers 15 residues. Germline V gene lookup returns CDR1 LNHDA and CDR2 SQIVND (reference sequence). Trimming cost V 3 bases and J 1 base; bases outside gene matches: 6. Concerning this clone itself: What it binds is not known.

As every portion of the isolated RNA was reverse transcribed, the sequencing read expressed TCRB transcripts. Millions of reads was the average for naive, central memory and regulatory T cell samples. TCRdb's table, derived via immunoSEQ multiplex PCR, lists solely in-frame clones and lacks some. The sample lists 130,000 to 150,000 clones, under 11% occurring once. V usage is TRBV19 and J usage is TRBJ2-7; TRBD1 matches 7 bases. This receptor was identified in a man younger than 30 in good health. Material: naive CD4+ T cells from blood. CDR3 coding DNA: TGTGCCAGTAGTATTTGGGCAGGGGGATCCTACGAGCAGTACTTC. Protein: CASSIWAGGSYEQYF.